The next 28 T cell receptor beta chains were all read from a single sample in a study of T cell responses to AZD1222 COVID-19 vaccine. Some clones are missing from TCRdb's copy, which holds only in-frame ones; the method was immunoSEQ multiplex PCR. The sample consists of 100,000 to 150,000 clones, 92% of them appearing once. This material consisted of peripheral blood, taken on day 0 of AZD1222 vaccination. The receptor set was obtained from an adult in good health.

The chain employs TRBV3-1 (or the pseudogene TRBV3-2) and TRBJ1-1, with D tentatively TRBD1 (6 bases). CDR1 LGHDT and CDR2 YNNKEL come from the germline V gene (reference sequence). The CDR3 runs to 12 residues. Trimming cost V 4 bases and J 6 bases, with 9 bases left between them. In DNA form, the CDR3 reads TGTGCCAGCAGCCGCTCAGGGGCTGAAGCTTTCTTT. Translating it yields CASSRSGAEAFF.

The chain joins TRBV21-1 to TRBJ2-3; no check of the table's D call, TRBD2, against the DNA was made. TRBV21-1 is a pseudogene locus. This CDR3 is 17 amino acids long. The DNA of the CDR3 is TGTGCCAGCAGCAAAGCGTGGCTAGCGGGACCCACAGATACGCAGTATTTT. This translates into CASSKAWLAGPTDTQYF.

This clone came up once. This chain uses TRBV27 with TRBJ2-1, with D tentatively TRBD1 (6 bases). Germline loops: CDR1 MNHEY, CDR2 SMNVEV (reference sequence). V lost 6 bases, J lost 0 bases, and 15 bases lay in between. CDR3 length equals 16 residues. The chain's CDR3 is CASRLGQHNSYNEQFF. The CDR3 DNA is TGTGCCAGCAGACTCGGACAGCACAACTCCTACAATGAGCAGTTCTTC.

The V gene is TRBV5-6, the J gene TRBJ2-7; possibly TRBD1 for D (5 bases). There are 14 residues in the CDR3. The V end lost 5 bases, the J end lost 2 bases, and 14 bases lay between the germline ends. Per germline, CDR1 SGHDT and CDR2 YYEEEE. The DNA for the CDR3 is TGTGCCAGCAGGGCCGTGACAGACCCCTACGAGCAGTACTTC. Translating it yields CASRAVTDPYEQYF. Together with reference TRBV5-6 and TRBJ2-7, the CDR3 gives the full variable domain: DAGVTQSPTHLIKTRGQQVTLRCSPKSGHDTVSWYQQALGQGPQFIFQYYEEEERQRGNFPDRFSGHQFPNYSSELNVNALLLGDSALYLCASRAVTDPYEQYFGPGTRLTVT.

J is TRBJ1-1 and V is TRBV12-3 or TRBV12-4; a weak D match, TRBD1 (5 bases). The CDR3 totals 13 residues. V was pared by 5 bases and J by 6 bases, with 13 bases between. The CDR3 protein is CASSIREMAEAFF. The CDR3 DNA sequence: TGTGCCAGCAGTATCAGGGAGATGGCTGAAGCTTTCTTT.

The CDR3 bases are TGCGCCAGCAGCCACTTAACAGGGGACACTGAAGCTTTCTTT. Protein product: CASSHLTGDTEAFF. This chain connects TRBV4-1 to TRBJ1-1; 7 nucleotides align to TRBD1. The CDR3 loop spans 14 amino acids. The germline CDR1 and CDR2 sequences are MGHRA and YSYEKL. V was pared by 3 bases and J by 3 bases, with 4 bases of the junction left unmatched.

The gene calls are TRBV6-5 and TRBJ1-6, with D perhaps TRBD1 (6 bases). Trimming shortened V by 0 bases and J by 5 bases, and 11 bases separated the two germline ends. Germline lookup yields CDR1 MNHEY and CDR2 SVGAGI. This CDR3 has 16 amino acids. The chain's CDR3 is CASSYSDRSNNSPLHF. In DNA, the CDR3 is TGTGCCAGCAGTTACTCGGACAGATCAAATAATTCACCCCTCCACTTT.

CDR3 nucleotide sequence: TGTGCCAGCAGCCCGGGACTAGCGGGAGTGGACGGGGAGCTGTTTTTT. As protein: CASSPGLAGVDGELFF. The rearrangement uses TRBV2 and TRBJ2-2; 14 positions match TRBD2. The CDR3 runs to 16 residues. Germline V gives CDR1 SNHLY, CDR2 FYNNEI. After removal of 6 bases from V and 7 bases from J, the junction contained 7 bases not matched to a gene.

The count of this clone is one. The chain joins TRBV19 to TRBJ2-5; TRBD2 agrees at 7 bases. This CDR3 is 13 amino acids long. Germline CDR1 LNHDA, CDR2 SQIVND (reference sequence). With V trimmed by 6 bases and J by 1 base, 2 bases remained unmatched. CDR3 sequence reads: CASRGLSQETQYF. Written as DNA, the CDR3 is TGTGCCAGTAGGGGACTATCCCAAGAGACCCAGTACTTC.

This chain links TRBV10-3 with TRBJ1-5, with D tentatively TRBD1 (6 bases). The CDR3 consists of 15 residues. Trimming left V 0 bases short and J 5 bases short, with 11 bases between. Germline V CDR1 and CDR2: ENHRY, SYGVKD. The CDR3 DNA reads as TGTGCCATCAGTGAGTCGGGAGGGGGGTATCAGCCCCAGCATTTT. Residues: CAISESGGGYQPQHF.

The chain is built from TRBV3-1 (or the pseudogene TRBV3-2) and TRBJ2-3, with D perhaps TRBD1 or TRBD2 (5 bases each). Looked up from germline, CDR1 is LGHDT and CDR2 is YNNKEL (reference sequence). The CDR3 runs 16 residues. V dropped 0 bases and J dropped 0 bases, with 10 bases sitting between them. Written as DNA, the CDR3 is TGTGCCAGCAGCCAAGATTTGGGGGAAAGCACAGATACGCAGTATTTT. Its protein product is CASSQDLGESTDTQYF.

The chain couples TRBV11-2 to TRBJ2-4; 7 bases match TRBD2. J gave up 7 bases and V 5 bases, and 5 bases lay outside the gene matches. CDR1 is SGHAT and CDR2 is FQNNGV in the germline V gene. The CDR3 spans 13 residues. This CDR3 is CASSLGLENIQYF. CDR3 coding DNA: TGTGCCAGCAGCCTCGGACTAGAGAACATTCAGTACTTC.

V is TRBV24-1 and J is TRBJ2-3; no firm D call. The CDR3 spans 12 residues. Germline values: CDR1 KGHDR, CDR2 SFDVKD. V lost 4 bases to trimming and J lost 11 bases, with 12 bases between them. The CDR3 is CATSESLTGQYF. CDR3 sequence (DNA): TGTGCCACCAGTGAGTCGCTAACCGGGCAGTATTTT.

The chain combines TRBV7-2 with TRBJ2-3; no firm D call. V gave up 1 base and J gave up 5 bases, with 7 bases separating them. CDR1 SGHTA and CDR2 FQGNSA come from the germline V gene. This CDR3 comprises 13 residues. CDR3 region: CASSLDPLDTQYF. CDR3 coding DNA: TGTGCCAGCAGCTTAGATCCGCTAGATACGCAGTATTTT.

This sequence joins TRBV7-8 and TRBJ2-2; possible D gene TRBD1, 5 bases. Trimming took 5 bases from V and 0 from J, leaving 13 bases between them. Germline V gene sequence: CDR1 SGHVS, CDR2 FQNEAQ. The CDR3 extends over 16 amino acids. The CDR3 protein is CASSRRGTPNTGELFF. The CDR3 DNA is TGTGCCAGCAGCCGAAGGGGAACTCCGAACACCGGGGAGCTGTTTTTT.

The rearrangement joins TRBV3-1 (or the pseudogene TRBV3-2) to TRBJ1-1; unclear D gene. CDR1 LGHDT and CDR2 YNNKEL come from the germline V gene (reference sequence). V lost 1 base, J lost 0 bases, and 9 bases lay in between. CDR3 length: 15 residues. The chain's CDR3 is CASSQGYGLNTEAFF. The DNA for the CDR3 is TGTGCCAGCAGCCAAGGATACGGACTGAACACTGAAGCTTTCTTT.

This clone was counted once. This chain connects TRBV10-3 to TRBJ1-5, with D possibly being TRBD1 (6 bases). The V and J ends lost 6 bases and 5 bases respectively, with 17 bases between them. Germline values: CDR1 ENHRY, CDR2 SYGVKD. The CDR3 is 15 amino acids. The CDR3 nucleotides read TGTGCCATCAGGGATCCGAGTGGGGGCGATCAGCCCCAGCATTTT. Protein: CAIRDPSGGDQPQHF.

The rearrangement links TRBV6-4 to TRBJ2-1; 7 positions agree with TRBD2. This CDR3 is 15 amino acids long. Germline CDR1 MRHNA, CDR2 SNTAGT. With V trimmed by 3 bases and J by 6 bases, 8 bases remained unmatched. The CDR3 nucleotides read TGTGCCAGCAGTGAGGGATCGGGGGGAGGCAATGAGCAGTTCTTC. It is translated as CASSEGSGGGNEQFF.

The chain uses TRBV9 and TRBJ2-1; maybe TRBD2 (6 bases). V lost 1 base, J lost 5 bases, and 13 bases lay in between. Germline-derived CDR1 and CDR2 are SGDLS and YYNGEE. The CDR3 has 15 amino acids. CDR3 bases: TGTGCCAGCAGCGTAACCCCTAGCGCTAACAATGAGCAGTTCTTC. This encodes CASSVTPSANNEQFF.

The chain couples TRBV7-9 to TRBJ2-3, with TRBD2 matching 12 bases. Looked up from germline, CDR1 is SEHNR and CDR2 is FQNEAQ (reference sequence). V shed 1 base, J shed 7 bases, and the junction held 3 bases outside the gene matches. There are 15 residues in the CDR3. In DNA, the CDR3 is TGTGCCAGCAGCTTAGAACTAGCGGGAGGACATACGCAGTATTTT. It codes for CASSLELAGGHTQYF.

The J gene is TRBJ1-1, the V gene TRBV7-3; 7 nucleotides line up with TRBD1. CDR3 length: 13 amino acids. After removal of 5 bases from V and 7 bases from J, the junction contained 7 bases not matched to a gene. Germline CDR1 and CDR2: SGHTA and FQGTGA. The CDR3 spells CASSPGTALEAFF. CDR3 coding DNA: TGTGCCAGCAGCCCCGGGACAGCCCTTGAAGCTTTCTTT.

V is TRBV6-5 and J is TRBJ1-1; 9 bases agree with TRBD1. Germline loops: CDR1 MNHEY, CDR2 SVGAGI. V gave up 3 bases and J gave up 3 bases; unmatched junction bases: 5. CDR3 length: 15 amino acids. The DNA of the CDR3 is TGTGCCAGCAGTTATACCGGGACAGGGCACACTGAAGCTTTCTTT. Amino acids: CASSYTGTGHTEAFF.

The chain carries TRBV5-8 and TRBJ2-5, with 8 bases that match TRBD1. Germline V gene data show CDR1 as SGHTS and CDR2 as YDEGEE. V shed 2 bases, J shed 4 bases, and the junction held 10 bases outside the gene matches. This CDR3 has 16 amino acids. In DNA form, the CDR3 reads TGTGCCAGCAGCTTCCGTGGACAGGGAGGTGGAGAGACCCAGTACTTC. Translating gives CASSFRGQGGGETQYF.

The chain uses TRBV11-2 and TRBJ1-1; D is ambiguous. There are 14 residues in the CDR3. Deletions cut 5 bases from V and 4 bases from J, with 14 bases between. Germline-derived CDR1 and CDR2 are SGHAT and FQNNGV. The DNA of the CDR3 is TGTGCCAGCAGCCCCCGCCCGGAGGCCACTGAAGCTTTCTTT. As protein: CASSPRPEATEAFF.

This chain links TRBV23-1 with TRBJ1-4, with D unresolved. TRBV23-1 is labeled an ORF, and its function is uncertain. The CDR3 contains 13 residues. V was cut by 2 bases and J by 9 bases, with 10 bases left in between. For the CDR3, the DNA is TGCGCCAGCAGTCAAGGCGACCAGAAAAAACTGTTTTTT. Translated: CASSQGDQKKLFF.

The chain combines TRBV4-1 with TRBJ2-7; 9 bases map to TRBD1. CDR3 size: 16 residues. The V gene's germline CDR1 is MGHRA and CDR2 YSYEKL. The junction had 10 bases not matched to a gene; V was cut back by 4 bases and J by 3 bases. CDR3 region: CASSLIWGQGIYEQYF. CDR3 sequence (DNA): TGCGCCAGCAGCCTAATTTGGGGACAGGGTATCTACGAGCAGTACTTC.

This chain joins TRBV12-3 or TRBV12-4 and TRBJ1-2; D may be TRBD1 (6 bases). Trimming took 5 bases from V and 2 from J, leaving 9 bases between them. The CDR3 consists of 13 residues. The CDR3 protein is CASSPDRNYGYTF. DNA for the CDR3: TGTGCCAGCAGTCCCGACAGGAACTATGGCTACACCTTC.

The chain links TRBV7-3 to TRBJ2-3; 11 nucleotides agree with TRBD1. This CDR3 comprises 16 residues. Germline V gives CDR1 SGHTA, CDR2 FQGTGA. V lost 6 bases and J lost 4; bases outside the gene matches: 9. CDR3 coding DNA: TGTGCCAGCAGGCCACCGGGACAGGGGGGAGCAGATACGCAGTATTTT. Translated: CASRPPGQGGADTQYF.